This TCR beta chain appears in the sequencing data of a study of cytomegalovirus exposure and HLA in healthy donors. Study results and limitations: 87-base-pair reads could not separate some V segments, including TRBV6-2 and TRBV6-3. Cytomegalovirus association was assigned to about 150 TCR beta chains.

Germline V gene data show CDR1 as SGHKS and CDR2 as YYEKEE (reference sequence). CDR3 length: 17 residues. The trim removed 3 bases at V and 6 bases at J, leaving 12 bases unmatched. Note on this clone: Its antigen is undetermined.

Primers included in the PCR were 60 Vbeta and 13 Jbeta primers. Sequenced by immunoSEQ multiplex PCR; TCRdb stores in-frame clones only, minus some. The sample lists around 250,000 clones, approximately 91% occurring once. Sequencing was done on a sample of PBMCs. The receptor was derived from a girl aged 2 to 10 in good health and CMV-seronegative. V is TRBV5-5 and J is TRBJ1-1; 12 nucleotides match TRBD1. For the CDR3, the DNA is TGTGCCAGCAGCTACCCAAAGCCGGGACAGGGGGCATCTGAAGCTTTCTTT. Its protein product is CASSYPKPGQGASEAFF.